The entry below describes one TCR beta chain. This sample is drawn from a study of T cells in Graves' hyperthyroidism and ophthalmopathy. Amplification of TCR beta CDR3 regions was performed using RNA transcripts as template. The study used the HTBI primer set for a first-round RT-PCR of the TCR CDR3. TCRdb called the multiplex PCR reads again in MiXCR, with one record for every CDR3 protein. The table lists some 300,000 distinct CDR3 sequences, around 20% of them singletons. Material: blood. The receptor was isolated from a man between 45 and 60 years old with Graves' ophthalmopathy.

The CDR3 loop reads CASSPQDRGDKNIQYF. The DNA of the CDR3 is TGTGCCAGCAGCCCCCAGGACAGAGGGGACAAAAACATTCAGTACTTC. This chain joins TRBV7-9 and TRBJ2-4; TRBD1 might be the D (6 bases). V gave up 5 bases and J gave up 3 bases, with 17 bases separating them. The CDR3 extends over 16 amino acids. The germline V gene encodes CDR1 SEHNR and CDR2 FQNEAQ (reference sequence).